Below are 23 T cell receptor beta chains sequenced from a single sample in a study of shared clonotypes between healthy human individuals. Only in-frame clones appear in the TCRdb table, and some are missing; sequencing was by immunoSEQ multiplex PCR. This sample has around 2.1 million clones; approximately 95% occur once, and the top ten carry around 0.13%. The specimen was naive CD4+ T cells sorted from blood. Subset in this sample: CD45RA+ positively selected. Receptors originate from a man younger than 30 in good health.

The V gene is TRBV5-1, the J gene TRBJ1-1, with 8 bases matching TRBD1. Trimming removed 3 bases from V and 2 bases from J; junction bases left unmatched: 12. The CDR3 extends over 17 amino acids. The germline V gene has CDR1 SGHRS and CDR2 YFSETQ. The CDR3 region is CASSSAVGTGYNTEAFF. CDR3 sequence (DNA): TGCGCCAGCAGCTCGGCGGTGGGGACAGGCTATAACACTGAAGCTTTCTTT.

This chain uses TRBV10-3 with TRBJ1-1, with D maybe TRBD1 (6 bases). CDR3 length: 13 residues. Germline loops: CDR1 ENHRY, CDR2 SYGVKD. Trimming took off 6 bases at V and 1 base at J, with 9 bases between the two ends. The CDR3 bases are TGTGCCATCAGCCTAGGGGGGAACACTGAAGCTTTCTTT. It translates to CAISLGGNTEAFF.

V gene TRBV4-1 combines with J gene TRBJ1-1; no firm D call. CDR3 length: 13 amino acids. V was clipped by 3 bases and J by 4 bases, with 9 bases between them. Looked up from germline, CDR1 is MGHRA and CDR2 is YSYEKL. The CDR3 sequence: CASSHRPRTEAFF. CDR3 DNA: TGCGCCAGCAGCCACCGACCGCGCACTGAAGCTTTCTTT.

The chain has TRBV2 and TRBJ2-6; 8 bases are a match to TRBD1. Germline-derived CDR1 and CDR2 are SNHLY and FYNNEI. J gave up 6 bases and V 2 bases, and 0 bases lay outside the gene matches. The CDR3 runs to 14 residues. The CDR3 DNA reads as TGTGCCAGCAGTGAACAGGGGGCGGCCAACGTCCTGACTTTC. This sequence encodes CASSEQGAANVLTF.

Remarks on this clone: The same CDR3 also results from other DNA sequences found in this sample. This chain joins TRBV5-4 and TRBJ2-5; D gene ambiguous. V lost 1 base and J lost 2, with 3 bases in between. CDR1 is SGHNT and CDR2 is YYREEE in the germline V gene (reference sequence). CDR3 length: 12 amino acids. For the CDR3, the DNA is TGTGCCAGCAGCTTGAATCAAGAGACCCAGTACTTC. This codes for CASSLNQETQYF.

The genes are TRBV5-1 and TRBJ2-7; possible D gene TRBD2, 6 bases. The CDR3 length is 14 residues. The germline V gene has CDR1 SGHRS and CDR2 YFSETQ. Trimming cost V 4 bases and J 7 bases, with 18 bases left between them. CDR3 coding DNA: TGCGCCAGCAGCCTCCAAGCGGAGGGAGGAGAGCAGTACTTC. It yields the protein CASSLQAEGGEQYF.

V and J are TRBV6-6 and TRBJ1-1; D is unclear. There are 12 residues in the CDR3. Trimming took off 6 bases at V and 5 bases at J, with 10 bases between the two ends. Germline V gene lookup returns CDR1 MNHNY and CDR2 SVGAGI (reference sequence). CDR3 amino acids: CASSSRSTEAFF. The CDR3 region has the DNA TGTGCCAGCAGCTCCAGATCTACTGAAGCTTTCTTT.

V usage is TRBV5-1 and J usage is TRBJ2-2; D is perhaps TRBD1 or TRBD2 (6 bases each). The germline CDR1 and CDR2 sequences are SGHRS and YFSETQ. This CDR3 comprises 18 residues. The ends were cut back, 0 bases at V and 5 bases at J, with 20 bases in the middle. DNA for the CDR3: TGCGCCAGCAGCTTGGAAGGTGGGGGGCGCCGAGGAACCGGGGAGCTGTTTTTT. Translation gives CASSLEGGGRRGTGELFF.

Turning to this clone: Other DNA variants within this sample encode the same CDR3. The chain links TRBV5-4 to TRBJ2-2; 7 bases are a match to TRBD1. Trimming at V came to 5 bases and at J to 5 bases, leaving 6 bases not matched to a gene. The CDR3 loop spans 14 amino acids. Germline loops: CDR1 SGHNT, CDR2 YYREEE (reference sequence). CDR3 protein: CASSLTGVTGELFF. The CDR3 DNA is TGTGCCAGCAGTCTTACAGGGGTGACCGGGGAGCTGTTTTTT.

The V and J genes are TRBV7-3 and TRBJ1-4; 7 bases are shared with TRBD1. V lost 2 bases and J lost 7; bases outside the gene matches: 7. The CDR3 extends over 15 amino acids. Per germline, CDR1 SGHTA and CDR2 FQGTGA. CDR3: CASSLEGGAFEKLFF. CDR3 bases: TGTGCCAGCAGCTTAGAAGGGGGCGCTTTTGAAAAACTGTTTTTT.

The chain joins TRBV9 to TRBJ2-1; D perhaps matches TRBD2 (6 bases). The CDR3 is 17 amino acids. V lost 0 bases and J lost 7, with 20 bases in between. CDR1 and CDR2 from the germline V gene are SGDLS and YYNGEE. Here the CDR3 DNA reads TGTGCCAGCAGCGTAGCCCAGTCTAGCGCCCTTGGGAATGAGCAGTTCTTC. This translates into CASSVAQSSALGNEQFF.

CDR3 nucleotides: TGTGCCAGCAGCTTGACTCCCCCTAGTAATTCACCCCTCCACTTT. Protein: CASSLTPPSNSPLHF. The genes are TRBV7-3 and TRBJ1-6; no clear D gene. This CDR3 is built from 15 residues. Germline V CDR1 and CDR2: SGHTA, FQGTGA. V lost 3 bases and J 6 bases, leaving 12 bases between the germline ends.

CDR3 DNA: TGTGCCAGCAGTGAGGGGGGGACAGGGAATTCACCCCTCCACTTT. Translation: CASSEGGTGNSPLHF. The chain uses TRBV6-1 and TRBJ1-6; 9 bases agree with TRBD1. V lost 3 bases and J lost 7; bases outside the gene matches: 4. This CDR3 is 15 amino acids long. The germline gives CDR1 MNHNS, CDR2 SASEGT.

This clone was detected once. CDR3 coding DNA: TGTGCCAGCTCACCTCGGGGACAGGGGTTGAATGAGCAGTTCTTC. The encoded protein is CASSPRGQGLNEQFF. The V and J genes are TRBV18 and TRBJ2-1, with 10 nucleotides matching TRBD1. Per germline, CDR1 KGHSH and CDR2 LQKENI. After removal of 3 bases from V and 7 bases from J, the junction contained 6 bases not matched to a gene. The CDR3 is 15 residues long.

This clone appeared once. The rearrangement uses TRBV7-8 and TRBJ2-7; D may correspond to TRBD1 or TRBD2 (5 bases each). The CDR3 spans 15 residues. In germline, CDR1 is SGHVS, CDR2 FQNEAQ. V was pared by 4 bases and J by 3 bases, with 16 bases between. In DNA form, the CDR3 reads TGTGCCAGCAGCTCCGGGACCGCCGCGGGCTACGAGCAGTACTTC. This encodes CASSSGTAAGYEQYF.

The CDR3 loop reads CASSPLGASGSNEQYF. The CDR3 DNA follows: TGTGCCAGCTCACCCCTGGGGGCTAGCGGGAGTAACGAGCAGTACTTC. V is TRBV18 and J is TRBJ2-7, with TRBD2 identical over 10 bases. Germline V gene sequence: CDR1 KGHSH, CDR2 LQKENI. V was clipped by 3 bases and J by 5 bases; unmatched bases: 10. This CDR3 contains 16 residues.

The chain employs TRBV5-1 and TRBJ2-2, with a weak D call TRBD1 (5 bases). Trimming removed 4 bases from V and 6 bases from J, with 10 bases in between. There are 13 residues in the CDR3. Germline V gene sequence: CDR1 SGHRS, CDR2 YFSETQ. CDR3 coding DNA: TGCGCCAGCAGCCCCGGACACTCCGGGGAGCTGTTTTTT. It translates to CASSPGHSGELFF.

Written as DNA, the CDR3 is TGTGCCAGCAGCGTAGGGGAACAGCCCTTCTCTAACTATGGCTACACCTTC. Its translation is CASSVGEQPFSNYGYTF. The chain joins TRBV9 to TRBJ1-2; D is undetermined. Trimming removed 0 bases from V and 0 bases from J, with 15 bases in between. The V gene's germline CDR1 is SGDLS and CDR2 YYNGEE. The CDR3 covers 17 residues.

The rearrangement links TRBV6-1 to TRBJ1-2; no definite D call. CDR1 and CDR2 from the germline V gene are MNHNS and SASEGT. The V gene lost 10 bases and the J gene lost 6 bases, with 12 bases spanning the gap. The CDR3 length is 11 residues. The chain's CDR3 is CATEGINGYTF. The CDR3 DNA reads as TGTGCCACCGAGGGTATAAATGGCTACACCTTC.

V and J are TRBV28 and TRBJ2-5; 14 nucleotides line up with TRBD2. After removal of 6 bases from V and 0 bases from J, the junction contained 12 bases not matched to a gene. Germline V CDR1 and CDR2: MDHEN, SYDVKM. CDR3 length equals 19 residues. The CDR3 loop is CASRWTGTSGGAYQETQYF. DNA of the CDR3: TGTGCCAGCAGGTGGACCGGGACTAGCGGGGGCGCGTACCAAGAGACCCAGTACTTC.

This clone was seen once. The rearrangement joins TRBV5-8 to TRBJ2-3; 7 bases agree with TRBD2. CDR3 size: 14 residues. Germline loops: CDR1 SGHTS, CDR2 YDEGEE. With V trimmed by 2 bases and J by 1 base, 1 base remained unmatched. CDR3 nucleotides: TGTGCCAGCAGCTTCGGACTAGGCACAGATACGCAGTATTTT. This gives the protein CASSFGLGTDTQYF.

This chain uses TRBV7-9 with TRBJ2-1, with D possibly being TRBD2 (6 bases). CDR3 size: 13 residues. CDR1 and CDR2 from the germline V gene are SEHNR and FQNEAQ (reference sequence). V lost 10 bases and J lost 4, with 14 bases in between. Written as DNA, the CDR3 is TGTGCCACTACGGGGCTAGCGTACAATGAGCAGTTCTTC. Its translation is CATTGLAYNEQFF. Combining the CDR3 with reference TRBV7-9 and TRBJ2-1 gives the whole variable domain DTGVSQNPRHKITKRGQNVTFRCDPISEHNRLYWYRQTLGQGPEFLTYFQNEAQLEKSRLLSDRFSAERPKGSFSTLEIQRTEQGDSAMYLCATTGLAYNEQFFGPGTRLTVL.

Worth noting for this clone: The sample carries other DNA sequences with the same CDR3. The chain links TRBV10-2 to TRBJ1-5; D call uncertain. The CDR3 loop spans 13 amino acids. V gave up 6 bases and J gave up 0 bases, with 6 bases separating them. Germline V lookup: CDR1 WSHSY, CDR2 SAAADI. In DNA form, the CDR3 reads TGCGCCAGCAGAGGCTATAGCAATCAGCCCCAGCATTTT. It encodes CASRGYSNQPQHF.